These T cell receptor beta chains were read from a single sample in a study of blood T cell repertoires in COVID-19. Profiling relied on immunoSEQ multiplex PCR, and the TCRdb table lists in-frame clones only, not all of them. Seen here are about 220,000 clones, about 80% observed once, and the top ten hold about 1.3%. Material: PBMCs or T cells enriched from blood (not recorded which). Receptor source: a woman in her 40s with acute COVID-19. CDR3s include the opening cysteine and the closing phenylalanine or tryptophan. Each record gives: D gene, CDR3 length, V gene, J gene, clone size, CDR3 DNA, CDR3 protein. D genes are given only for firm matches. Expanded clones get a size class; other rows say once, few or many, or leave the size out.

d_gene: .; len: 14; v_gene: TRBV3-1/TRBV3-2; j_gene: TRBJ1-1; abundance: .; CDR3nt: TGTGCCAGCAGCCACGGAGCAGAGAACACTGAAGCTTTCTTT; CDR3aa: CASSHGAENTEAFF
d_gene: .; len: 13; v_gene: TRBV4-1; j_gene: TRBJ1-5; abundance: once; CDR3nt: TGCGCCAGCAGCCAAGATCGGGATCAGCCCCAGCATTTT; CDR3aa: CASSQDRDQPQHF
d_gene: TRBD1; len: 16; v_gene: TRBV19; j_gene: TRBJ1-5; abundance: once; CDR3nt: TGTGCCAGTAGTCTAGAGAGGGGGCGAGGCAATCAGCCCCAGCATTTT; CDR3aa: CASSLERGRGNQPQHF
d_gene: .; len: 14; v_gene: TRBV6-5; j_gene: TRBJ1-1; abundance: .; CDR3nt: TGTGCCAGCAGTTACCCTGAGGTCGCCACTGAAGCTTTCTTT; CDR3aa: CASSYPEVATEAFF
d_gene: TRBD1; len: 17; v_gene: TRBV23-1; j_gene: TRBJ1-5; abundance: .; CDR3nt: TGCGCCAGCAGAACGGACGACAGGGACCAGAGCAATCAGCCCCAGCATTTT; CDR3aa: CASRTDDRDQSNQPQHF
d_gene: .; len: 15; v_gene: TRBV18; j_gene: TRBJ2-1; abundance: few; CDR3nt: TGTGCCAGCTCACCACCTCCCGTAGGAGGAACTGAGCAGTTCTTC; CDR3aa: CASSPPPVGGTEQFF
d_gene: TRBD1; len: 12; v_gene: TRBV7-9; j_gene: TRBJ1-2; abundance: .; CDR3nt: TGTGCCAGCAGCCGCGACAGGGCTGGCTACACCTTC; CDR3aa: CASSRDRAGYTF
d_gene: .; len: 11; v_gene: TRBV29-1; j_gene: TRBJ1-2; abundance: .; CDR3nt: TGCAGCGTTGACAGGGGTTATGGCTACACCTTC; CDR3aa: CSVDRGYGYTF
d_gene: .; len: 15; v_gene: TRBV5-1; j_gene: TRBJ2-3; abundance: .; CDR3nt: TGCGCCAGCAGCTTAACGGGGGTACTCACAGATACGCAGTATTTT; CDR3aa: CASSLTGVLTDTQYF
d_gene: .; len: 18; v_gene: TRBV27; j_gene: TRBJ1-4; abundance: few; CDR3nt: TGTGCCAGCAGTTTATCTCTCCTTAGGGGAGGGACTAATGAAAAACTGTTTTTT; CDR3aa: CASSLSLLRGGTNEKLFF
d_gene: .; len: 14; v_gene: TRBV7-2; j_gene: TRBJ1-1; abundance: .; CDR3nt: TGTGCCAGCAGCTTCAGGAACATGAACACTGAAGCTTTCTTT; CDR3aa: CASSFRNMNTEAFF
d_gene: TRBD2; len: 16; v_gene: TRBV3-1/TRBV3-2; j_gene: TRBJ2-3; abundance: .; CDR3nt: TGTGCCAGCAGCCTCGCCGGGAGGGCCTTAGGGGATACGCAGTATTTT; CDR3aa: CASSLAGRALGDTQYF
d_gene: TRBD1; len: 11; v_gene: TRBV2; j_gene: TRBJ1-2; abundance: .; CDR3nt: TGTGCCAGCGGTGACAGGGCCGGCTACACCTTC; CDR3aa: CASGDRAGYTF
d_gene: .; len: 14; v_gene: TRBV15; j_gene: TRBJ1-1; abundance: .; CDR3nt: TGTGCCACCAGCAGAGACAGGGGATTAAGTGAAGCTTTCTTT; CDR3aa: CATSRDRGLSEAFF
d_gene: .; len: 13; v_gene: TRBV5-1; j_gene: TRBJ1-4; abundance: .; CDR3nt: TGCGCCAGCAGGGTTGGGGGGGCTGAAAAACTGTTTTTT; CDR3aa: CASRVGGAEKLFF
d_gene: .; len: 13; v_gene: TRBV30; j_gene: TRBJ1-5; abundance: .; CDR3nt: TGTGCCTGGAGCGGGCAGGGTAACCAGCCCCAGCATTTT; CDR3aa: CAWSGQGNQPQHF